These 8 T cell receptor beta chains were sequenced from one sample in a study of vaccination and CD4 T cells after COVID-19. Treatment defined: roughly ten-day PBMC culture with coronavirus spike peptide pools or control peptides (ViraFEST assay). No antigen has been identified for these receptors. At the Johns Hopkins FTIC core, DNA taken from cultured CD4+ T cells was sequenced by way of the Oncomine TCR Beta short-read assay. TCRdb called the PCR reads again in MiXCR, with one record for every CDR3 protein. Of around 17,000 distinct CDR3 sequences listed, roughly half are singletons. The starting material was CD4+ T cells from blood, cultured in vitro, obtained before SARS-CoV-2 vaccination. These receptors were collected from a human donor who had recovered from COVID-19.

V is TRBV5-5 and J is TRBJ2-3; 8 bases agree with TRBD2. The CDR3 spans 15 residues. Germline assignment: CDR1 SGHKS and CDR2 YYEKEE (reference sequence). Trimming at V came to 4 bases and at J to 1 base, leaving 5 bases not matched to a gene. The CDR3 is CASSLTGGRTDTQYF. The CDR3 region has the DNA TGTGCCAGCAGCCTAACGGGGGGGCGCACAGATACGCAGTATTTT.

This chain joins TRBV20-1 and TRBJ1-4; TRBD1 is a possible D gene (5 bases). The CDR3 length is 15 residues. Germline-derived CDR1 and CDR2 are DFQATT and SNEGSKA (reference sequence). Trimming shortened V by 5 bases and J by 8 bases, and 21 bases separated the two germline ends. DNA of the CDR3: TGCAGTGCTGTCCAAGGGTCGGGGCTCAGCGAAAAACTGTTTTTT. Amino acids: CSAVQGSGLSEKLFF.

The DNA for the CDR3 is TGTGCCAGCAGTCCAGTCACTGGGGCCAACGTCCTGACTTTC. It yields the protein CASSPVTGANVLTF. The J gene is TRBJ2-6, the V gene TRBV27; D is undetermined. The CDR3 is 14 amino acids. Trimming left V 5 bases short and J 2 bases short, with 7 bases between. CDR1 and CDR2 from the germline V gene are MNHEY and SMNVEV (reference sequence). The whole variable domain, filled in from reference TRBV27 and TRBJ2-6, reads EAQVTQNPRYLITVTGKKLTVTCSQNMNHEYMSWYRQDPGLGLRQIYYSMNVEVTDKGDVPEGYKVSRKEKRNFPLILESPSPNQTSLYFCASSPVTGANVLTFGAGSRLTVL.

This clonotype was counted once. Here the CDR3 reads CASSLARRSSYNEQFF. DNA of the CDR3: TGCGCCAGCAGCTTGGCCCGCAGGAGCTCCTACAATGAGCAGTTCTTC. The chain recombines TRBV5-1 with TRBJ2-1; D gene uncertain. Germline V gene sequence: CDR1 SGHRS, CDR2 YFSETQ. The CDR3 spans 16 residues. The V gene lost 0 bases and the J gene lost 0 bases, with 10 bases spanning the gap.

There are a few counts of this clonotype. The chain joins TRBV6-1 to TRBJ1-1; 7 nucleotides line up with TRBD1. J was trimmed by 4 bases and V by 5 bases; bases with no gene match: 10. Germline V gene lookup returns CDR1 MNHNS and CDR2 SASEGT. The CDR3 runs to 15 residues. For the CDR3, the DNA is TGTGCCAGCAGTCCCGGGACAGCTCGTGGCACTGAAGCTTTCTTT. Translating gives CASSPGTARGTEAFF.

This clonotype was recorded a few times. V usage is TRBV20-1 and J usage is TRBJ1-1; unclear D gene. CDR1 DFQATT and CDR2 SNEGSKA come from the germline V gene (reference sequence). V gave up 1 base and J gave up 0 bases, with 9 bases separating them. The CDR3 runs to 14 residues. The CDR3 here is CSARVSLLNTEAFF. CDR3 coding DNA: TGCAGTGCTAGAGTTAGCCTGCTGAACACTGAAGCTTTCTTT.

This clonotype appeared a few times. The rearrangement links TRBV7-2 to TRBJ2-3, with a tentative D call TRBD2 (6 bases). Trimming took off 5 bases at V and 2 bases at J, with 14 bases between the two ends. CDR1 and CDR2 (germline): SGHTA, FQGNSA. CDR3 size: 15 residues. The CDR3 DNA reads TGTGCCAGCAGCCTGGGACTCCAAATCACAGATACGCAGTATTTT. Its translation is CASSLGLQITDTQYF.

The rearrangement uses TRBV19 and TRBJ1-5; tentatively, D is TRBD1 (6 bases). Per germline, CDR1 LNHDA and CDR2 SQIVND (reference sequence). The CDR3 is 14 amino acids. V was clipped by 0 bases and J by 10 bases, with 13 bases between them. Written as DNA, the CDR3 is TGTGCCAGTAGTATAGAGGGGGCCTCCCTCCCCCAGCATTTT. Encoded protein: CASSIEGASLPQHF.